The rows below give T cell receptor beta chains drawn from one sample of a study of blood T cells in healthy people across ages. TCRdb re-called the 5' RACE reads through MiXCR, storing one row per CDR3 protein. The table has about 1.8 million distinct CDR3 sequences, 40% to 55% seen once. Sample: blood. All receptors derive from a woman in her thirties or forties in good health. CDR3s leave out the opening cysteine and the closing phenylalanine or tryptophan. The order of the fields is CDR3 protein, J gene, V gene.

AGSPDRGEGYT	TRBJ1-2	TRBV9
ASSQGGRGSYNEQF	TRBJ2-1	TRBV4-2
ASSDASGGIQETQY	TRBJ2-5	TRBV9
ASGPGTGRTDTQY	TRBJ2-3	TRBV12-5
ASSPGRILYEQY	TRBJ2-7	TRBV18
ASSSLTGSVQETQF	NA	TRBV5-1
ASSPLFEQY	TRBJ2-7	TRBV7-2
SVADSGDSPYGYT	TRBJ1-2	TRBV29-1
ASSKPLRPGDIFNEQF	TRBJ2-1	TRBV6-1
ASSSDRSYGDEQY	NA	TRBV5-1
SAPDWSSYNERF	TRBJ2-1	TRBV29-1
SAGDPFNQPQH	TRBJ1-5	TRBV20-1
ASSPRTGGPEQY	TRBJ2-7	TRBV18